One sample yielded the 24 T cell receptor beta chains listed below, sequenced in a study of radiotherapy plus CTLA-4 blockade in lung cancer. Clones were sequenced by immunoSEQ multiplex PCR, and TCRdb holds only the in-frame ones, with some missing. Among about 87,000 clones listed, around nine tenths were seen once. Sequenced here: peripheral blood, sampled from a patient treated with radiotherapy plus ipilimumab. These receptors were collected from a human donor with non-small cell lung cancer that progressed on radiotherapy plus ipilimumab.

The chain couples TRBV28 to TRBJ1-2, with unresolved D. V lost 3 bases, J lost 4 bases, and 9 bases lay in between. CDR3 length equals 13 residues. Germline CDR1 is MDHEN and CDR2 is SYDVKM. The CDR3 loop is CASSFSAFYGYTF. The CDR3 bases are TGTGCCAGCAGTTTTTCGGCTTTCTATGGCTACACCTTC.

This clone has more than one count but fewer than ten. The chain joins TRBV5-4 to TRBJ2-1, with 10 positions matching TRBD2. The germline V gene encodes CDR1 SGHNT and CDR2 YYREEE (reference sequence). The CDR3 consists of 16 residues. The V segment lost 3 bases and the J segment 2 bases; nucleotides outside the gene matches: 5. The CDR3: CASSSPAGGTYNEQFF. CDR3 DNA: TGTGCCAGCAGCTCTCCAGCGGGGGGGACCTACAATGAGCAGTTCTTC.

The chain links TRBV28 to TRBJ1-3; D gene ambiguous. The V and J ends lost 5 bases and 0 bases respectively, with 11 bases between them. This CDR3 has 15 residues. Germline CDR1 reads MDHEN; CDR2 reads SYDVKM. CDR3 sequence: CASSPTGLSGNTIYF. The CDR3 DNA follows: TGTGCCAGCAGTCCCACCGGTCTCTCTGGAAACACCATATATTTT.

The table lists this clone with a few counts. This rearrangement joins TRBV7-9 to TRBJ1-4, with D perhaps matching TRBD1 (6 bases). V dropped 5 bases and J dropped 6 bases, with 13 bases sitting between them. This CDR3 is 14 amino acids long. Germline CDR1 is SEHNR and CDR2 is FQNEAQ (reference sequence). The CDR3 DNA reads as TGTGCCAGCAGCCGTCAGGGGCCCCATGAAAAACTGTTTTTT. Residues: CASSRQGPHEKLFF.

On this clone: The junction departs from the called germline gene at one end, perhaps through a read error. The V gene is TRBV7-2, the J gene TRBJ2-2, with TRBD2 identical over 8 bases. CDR3 length equals 15 residues. The germline gives CDR1 SGHTA, CDR2 FQGNSA. The CDR3 spells CASRLAGTTTGELFF. Written as DNA, the CDR3 is TGTGCCAGCAGGTTAGCGGGGACCACCACCGGGGAGCTGTTTTTT.

This chain joins TRBV5-6 and TRBJ1-1; D perhaps matches TRBD1 (6 bases). Trimming cost V 3 bases and J 1 base, with 10 bases left between them. The CDR3 contains 14 residues. Germline CDR1 reads SGHDT; CDR2 reads YYEEEE. CDR3 DNA sequence: TGTGCCAGCAGCTGGGGGCCGGGGAACACTGAAGCTTTCTTT. It codes for CASSWGPGNTEAFF.

The chain uses TRBV5-4 and TRBJ2-3; D is ambiguous. Germline V gene lookup returns CDR1 SGHNT and CDR2 YYREEE (reference sequence). CDR3 length: 14 amino acids. V was shortened by 2 bases and J by 0 bases, with 7 bases between the two germline ends. The CDR3 DNA sequence: TGTGCCAGCAGCTTATTTCCTAGCACAGATACGCAGTATTTT. It encodes CASSLFPSTDTQYF.

The rearrangement joins TRBV29-1 to TRBJ2-7, with D possibly being TRBD1 or TRBD2 (5 bases each). Germline loops: CDR1 SQVTM, CDR2 ANQGSEA. CDR3 length: 15 residues. With 6 bases removed from V and 0 bases from J, the gap between germline ends came to 18 bases. The CDR3: CSVMFPGRHSYEQYF. For the CDR3, the DNA is TGCAGCGTCATGTTCCCGGGACGTCACTCCTACGAGCAGTACTTC.

With regard to this clone: This sample includes further DNA sequences coding for the same CDR3. The rearrangement links TRBV5-1 to TRBJ1-5, with no clear D. This CDR3 comprises 12 residues. CDR1 is SGHRS, CDR2 YFSETQ, per germline. V was cut by 0 bases and J by 7 bases, with 5 bases left in between. The CDR3 DNA reads as TGCGCCAGCAGCTTGGATGGACAGCCCCAGCATTTT. It translates to CASSLDGQPQHF.

The chain employs TRBV4-1 and TRBJ1-6, with a weak D call TRBD1 (5 bases). The CDR3 runs 15 residues. The V end was cut by 6 bases, the J end by 9 bases, with 18 bases between. The germline gives CDR1 MGHRA, CDR2 YSYEKL. The CDR3 DNA reads as TGCGCCAGCAGAGCCGGGGGGAGCTTGGGTTCACCCCTCCACTTT. This translates into CASRAGGSLGSPLHF.

This chain connects TRBV19 to TRBJ2-7; possibly TRBD2 for D (6 bases). Germline lookup yields CDR1 LNHDA and CDR2 SQIVND (reference sequence). Trimming shortened V by 2 bases and J by 7 bases, and 15 bases separated the two germline ends. The length of the CDR3 is 14 residues. The CDR3 DNA sequence: TGTGCCAGTAGTATACGAGGGGACTTGGGAGAGCAGTACTTC. As protein: CASSIRGDLGEQYF.

This clone occurred a few times. The chain combines TRBV14 with TRBJ1-1; TRBD1 might be the D (5 bases). Trimming cost V 6 bases and J 1 base, with 9 bases left between them. The CDR3 spans 13 residues. Germline V CDR1 and CDR2: SGHDN, FVKESK. CDR3 loop: CASRAGANTEAFF. In DNA, the CDR3 is TGTGCCAGCAGAGCCGGGGCGAACACTGAAGCTTTCTTT.

About this clone: The sample has other DNA sequences that encode this CDR3 too. The rearrangement uses TRBV5-1 and TRBJ1-2; 7 nucleotides agree with TRBD1. The germline V gene encodes CDR1 SGHRS and CDR2 YFSETQ. Unmatched junction bases numbered 2, after V lost 4 bases and J lost 2 bases. CDR3 size: 13 residues. CDR3 loop: CASSLGQNYGYTF. In nucleotides, the CDR3 is TGCGCCAGCAGCCTGGGACAGAACTATGGCTACACCTTC.

The rearrangement uses TRBV27 and TRBJ2-3; TRBD2 agrees at 10 bases. CDR3 size: 16 residues. Germline loops: CDR1 MNHEY, CDR2 SMNVEV (reference sequence). V lost 2 bases to trimming and J lost 4 bases; unmatched junction nucleotides: 6. The CDR3 protein is CASSLILAGVPDTQYF. The CDR3 DNA follows: TGTGCCAGCAGTTTAATCCTAGCGGGAGTCCCAGATACGCAGTATTTT.

The chain links TRBV28 to TRBJ2-1, with D unclear. The CDR3 length is 13 residues. CDR1 is MDHEN, CDR2 SYDVKM, per germline. Trimming removed 3 bases from V and 1 base from J, with 4 bases in between. This CDR3 is CASSFRSYNEQFF. Here the CDR3 DNA reads TGTGCCAGCAGTTTCCGATCCTACAATGAGCAGTTCTTC. The whole variable domain, remainder taken from reference TRBV28 and TRBJ2-1, is DVKVTQSSRYLVKRTGEKVFLECVQDMDHENMFWYRQDPGLGLRLIYFSYDVKMKEKGDIPEGYSVSREKKERFSLILESASTNQTSMYLCASSFRSYNEQFFGPGTRLTVL.

Comments on this clone: This same CDR3 is encoded by further DNA sequences in the sample. The chain has TRBV2 and TRBJ2-3; 9 bases match TRBD1. The germline V gene has CDR1 SNHLY and CDR2 FYNNEI. The CDR3 length is 16 residues. V gave up 5 bases and J gave up 0 bases; unmatched junction bases: 6. The chain's CDR3 is CASSPRTGASTDTQYF. The CDR3 nucleotides read TGTGCCAGCAGTCCCCGGACAGGGGCGAGCACAGATACGCAGTATTTT.

V gene TRBV5-6 combines with J gene TRBJ2-1; D is perhaps TRBD1 (6 bases). V lost 1 base and J lost 3, with 8 bases in between. The length of the CDR3 is 14 residues. Germline loops: CDR1 SGHDT, CDR2 YYEEEE. The DNA of the CDR3 is TGTGCCAGCAGCTTGAGGGGGTACTACAATGAGCAGTTCTTC. Protein product: CASSLRGYYNEQFF.

The chain is built from TRBV30 and TRBJ1-2; possibly TRBD1 for D (6 bases). This CDR3 region has 14 residues. CDR1 GTSNPN and CDR2 SVGIG come from the germline V gene (reference sequence). With 1 base removed from V and 7 bases from J, the gap between germline ends came to 16 bases. CDR3 in amino acids: CAWSGGHLVSGYTF. In DNA form, the CDR3 reads TGTGCCTGGAGTGGGGGGCATCTGGTCTCTGGCTACACCTTC.

The chain has TRBV19 and TRBJ1-5, with D possibly matching TRBD1 (6 bases). CDR1 and CDR2 (germline): LNHDA, SQIVND (reference sequence). The V gene lost 6 bases and the J gene lost 5 bases, with 17 bases spanning the gap. The CDR3 has 15 amino acids. CDR3 nucleotides: TGTGCCAGTAGGCCCCAGGTGGGGGCGTATCAGCCCCAGCATTTT. Its protein is CASRPQVGAYQPQHF.

CDR3 sequence (DNA): TGCGCCAGCAGAGAGGGACAGGGGAACACCGGGGAGCTGTTTTTT. Its protein is CASREGQGNTGELFF. The V call is TRBV5-1, the J call TRBJ2-2, with 9 bases identical to TRBD1. Per germline, CDR1 SGHRS and CDR2 YFSETQ. This CDR3 spans 15 amino acids. V lost 5 bases and J lost 1; bases outside the gene matches: 3.

The rearrangement links TRBV19 to TRBJ1-3; D might be TRBD1 (5 bases). V was cut by 1 base and J by 1 base, with 11 bases left in between. Germline V gene sequence: CDR1 LNHDA, CDR2 SQIVND (reference sequence). The CDR3 has 16 amino acids. CDR3 bases: TGTGCCAGTAGTATAGGGGCAGGGAAGTCTGGAAACACCATATATTTT. Amino acid sequence: CASSIGAGKSGNTIYF.

Turning to this clone: Distinct nucleotide sequences in the sample also encode this CDR3. The chain has TRBV4-2 and TRBJ2-7; TRBD1 agrees at 7 bases. In germline, CDR1 is LGHNA, CDR2 YNFKEQ. The CDR3 covers 14 residues. Trimming at V came to 1 base and at J to 4 bases, leaving 4 bases not matched to a gene. DNA for the CDR3: TGTGCCAGCAGCCAAGGGCAGGGGGATTACGAGCAGTACTTC. The encoded protein is CASSQGQGDYEQYF.

This sequence joins TRBV4-3 and TRBJ2-2; D may match TRBD1 or TRBD2 (5 bases each). Germline loops: CDR1 LGHNA, CDR2 YSLEER. This CDR3 has 14 amino acids. The germline V and J ends were trimmed by 1 base and 6 bases, with 9 bases remaining between them. The CDR3 sequence: CASSQVGAPGELFF. In nucleotides, the CDR3 is TGCGCCAGCAGCCAAGTCGGGGCCCCCGGGGAGCTGTTTTTT.

V gene TRBV6-1 combines with J gene TRBJ1-1; D unresolved. Trimming stripped 5 bases from V and 5 bases from J, with 12 bases between. Germline V gene data show CDR1 as MNHNS and CDR2 as SASEGT. The CDR3 runs to 13 residues. CDR3 loop: CASSNLGVTEAFF. CDR3 nucleotide sequence: TGTGCCAGCAGTAACCTTGGGGTGACTGAAGCTTTCTTT.